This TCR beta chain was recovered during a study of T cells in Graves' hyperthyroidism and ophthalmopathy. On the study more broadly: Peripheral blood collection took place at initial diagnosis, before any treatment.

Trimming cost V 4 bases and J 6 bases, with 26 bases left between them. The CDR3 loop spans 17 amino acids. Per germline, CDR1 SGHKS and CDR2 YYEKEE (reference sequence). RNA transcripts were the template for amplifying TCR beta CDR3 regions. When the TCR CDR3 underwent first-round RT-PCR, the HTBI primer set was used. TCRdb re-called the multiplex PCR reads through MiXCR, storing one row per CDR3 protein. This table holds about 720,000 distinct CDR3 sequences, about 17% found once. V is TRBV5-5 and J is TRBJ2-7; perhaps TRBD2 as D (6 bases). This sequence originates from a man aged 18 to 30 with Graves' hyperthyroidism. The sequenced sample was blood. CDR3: CASSVGNSGGLRGEQYF. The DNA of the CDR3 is TGTGCCAGCAGCGTGGGAAATAGCGGAGGTCTCCGGGGCGAGCAGTACTTC.